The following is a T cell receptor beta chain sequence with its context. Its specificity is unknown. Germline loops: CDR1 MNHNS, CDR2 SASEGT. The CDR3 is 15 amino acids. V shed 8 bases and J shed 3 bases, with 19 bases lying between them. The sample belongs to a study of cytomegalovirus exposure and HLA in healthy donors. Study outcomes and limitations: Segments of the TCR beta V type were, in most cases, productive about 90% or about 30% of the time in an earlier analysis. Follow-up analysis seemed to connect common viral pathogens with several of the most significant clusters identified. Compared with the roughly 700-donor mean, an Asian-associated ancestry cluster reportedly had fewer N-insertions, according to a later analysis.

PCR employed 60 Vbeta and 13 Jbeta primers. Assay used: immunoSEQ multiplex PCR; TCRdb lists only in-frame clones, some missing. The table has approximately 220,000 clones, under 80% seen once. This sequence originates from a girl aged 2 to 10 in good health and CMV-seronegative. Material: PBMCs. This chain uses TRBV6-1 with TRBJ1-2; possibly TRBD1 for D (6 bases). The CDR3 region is CASFKPQGPDYGYTF. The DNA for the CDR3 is TGTGCCAGCTTTAAGCCGCAGGGGCCGGACTATGGCTACACCTTC.